This is a list of T cell receptor beta chains from one sample in a study of immune heterogeneity within non-small cell lung tumors. MiXCR, applied by TCRdb to the multiplex PCR reads, yields one record per CDR3 protein. This table holds 9,500 to 13,000 distinct CDR3 sequences, approximately 26% found once. Sequencing was performed on lung tumor tissue. The receptors here all came from a woman aged 45-65 years with non-small cell lung cancer. Each CDR3 is given with its conserved first and last residue. Each record gives: CDR3 protein, CDR3 DNA, J gene, V gene, clone size, D gene. D genes are given only for firm matches. Clone size is stated in some rows and not others, as once, few, many or a class when expanded.

CDR3aa: CASSQGFGLDTQYF; CDR3nt: TGTGCCAGCAGCCAGGGGTTTGGCCTAGATACGCAGTATTTT; j_gene: TRBJ2-3; v_gene: TRBV12-3/TRBV12-4; abundance: many; d_gene: NA
CDR3aa: CASSSQGNGANVLTF; CDR3nt: TGTGCCAGCAGCTCCCAGGGAAATGGGGCCAACGTCCTGACTTTC; j_gene: TRBJ2-6; v_gene: TRBV4-2; abundance: many; d_gene: NA
CDR3aa: CASSLEWQGRETQYF; CDR3nt: TGTGCCAGCAGCTTAGAATGGCAGGGTAGAGAGACCCAGTACTTC; j_gene: TRBJ2-5; v_gene: TRBV11-2; abundance: NA; d_gene: NA
CDR3aa: CSARSGYNQPQHF; CDR3nt: TGCAGTGCTAGGTCCGGATACAATCAGCCCCAGCATTTT; j_gene: TRBJ1-5; v_gene: TRBV20-1; abundance: many; d_gene: NA
CDR3aa: CASSLMAPVKGVAFF; CDR3nt: TGTGCCAGCAGTTTAATGGCGCCGGTTAAGGGGGTGGCTTTCTTT; j_gene: TRBJ1-1; v_gene: TRBV28; abundance: many; d_gene: NA
CDR3aa: CSARESKALAYSNQPQHF; CDR3nt: TGCAGTGCTAGAGAATCGAAGGCCCTGGCGTATAGCAATCAGCCCCAGCATTTT; j_gene: TRBJ1-5; v_gene: TRBV20-1; abundance: many; d_gene: NA
CDR3aa: CSSSFRQGYEQYF; CDR3nt: TGTTCCAGCAGCTTTAGACAGGGATACGAGCAGTACTTC; j_gene: TRBJ2-7; v_gene: TRBV5-6; abundance: few; d_gene: TRBD1
CDR3aa: CASSLVQGDIDEQFF; CDR3nt: TGCGCCAGCAGCTTGGTGCAGGGGGATATCGATGAGCAGTTCTTC; j_gene: TRBJ2-1; v_gene: TRBV5-1; abundance: many; d_gene: TRBD1
CDR3aa: CSGKRGEDEQYF; CDR3nt: TGCAGTGGGAAGCGGGGGGAGGACGAGCAGTACTTC; j_gene: TRBJ2-7; v_gene: TRBV20-1; abundance: many; d_gene: TRBD2
CDR3aa: CASSGILMNTEAFF; CDR3nt: TGTGCCAGTAGTGGGATTCTCATGAACACTGAAGCTTTCTTT; j_gene: TRBJ1-1; v_gene: TRBV19; abundance: medium-sized; d_gene: NA
CDR3aa: CASSGGLETQYF; CDR3nt: TGTGCCAGCAGTGGCGGCTTAGAGACCCAGTACTTC; j_gene: TRBJ2-5; v_gene: TRBV2; abundance: many; d_gene: NA